Listed below are T cell receptor beta chains from one sample, sequenced in a study of shared clonotypes between healthy human individuals. Clones were sequenced by immunoSEQ multiplex PCR, and TCRdb holds only the in-frame ones, with some missing. The sample includes 2,500,000 or so clones, 80% to 95% of them seen just once. Specimen: naive CD4+ T cells from PBMCs. Every receptor here comes from a man aged 18 to 30 in good health. Some clones in this sample may be carry-over from other donors' samples. Both conserved end residues are part of each CDR3. The D gene is left open where the match is weak. Not all rows give a size; the values are once, few, many and, for expanded clones, a class.

>TRBV5-1|NA|TRBJ1-4|NA|12
CASSRSNEKLFF
TGCGCCAGCAGCCGCTCTAATGAAAAACTGTTTTTT
>TRBV29-1|NA|TRBJ2-7|NA|14
CSARPGLNYEEQYF
TGCAGCGCCCGCCCGGGACTCAACTACGAAGAGCAGTACTTC
>TRBV21-1|NA|TRBJ2-1|once|16
CASSKDRFSRYNEQFF
TGTGCCAGCAGCAAAGATCGATTCTCGCGGTACAATGAGCAGTTCTTC
>TRBV6-6|NA|TRBJ2-5|few|11
CASSLGETQYF
TGTGCCAGCAGTCTAGGGGAGACCCAGTACTTC
>TRBV11-1|TRBD1|TRBJ2-1|once|14
CASSASGGYNEQFF
TGTGCCAGCAGCGCCTCAGGGGGCTACAATGAGCAGTTCTTC
>TRBV10-3|NA|TRBJ2-5|NA|13
CAIANYESETQYF
TGTGCCATCGCCAACTACGAATCAGAGACCCAGTACTTC
>TRBV7-8|NA|TRBJ1-1|NA|13
CASSFSMNTEAFF
TGTGCCAGCAGCTTTTCCATGAACACTGAAGCTTTCTTT
>TRBV4-3|NA|TRBJ2-1|NA|17
CASSQDQGTGAYNEQFF
TGCGCCAGCAGCCAAGATCAAGGGACTGGTGCCTACAATGAGCAGTTCTTC
>TRBV6-6|NA|TRBJ1-2|NA|12
CASSSPNYGYTF
TGTGCCAGCAGTTCCCCTAACTATGGCTACACCTTC
>TRBV2|TRBD2|TRBJ2-7|NA|15
CASSEQAGGSYEQYF
TGTGCCAGCAGTGAGCAAGCGGGAGGATCCTACGAGCAGTACTTC
>TRBV9|TRBD1|TRBJ1-2|NA|16
CASSVGGGDGTYGYTF
TGTGCCAGCAGCGTGGGAGGGGGCGACGGAACCTATGGCTACACCTTC
>TRBV5-6|NA|TRBJ2-1|NA|14
CASSLWRGAGEQFF
TGTGCCAGCAGCTTATGGCGAGGGGCGGGTGAGCAGTTCTTC
>TRBV7-2|TRBD1|TRBJ1-4|NA|14
CASSPGTGDEKLFF
TGTGCCAGCAGCCCCGGGACAGGGGATGAAAAACTGTTTTTT
>TRBV28|TRBD1|TRBJ1-1|NA|14
CASSGQAGGPEAFF
TGTGCCAGCAGTGGACAGGCAGGGGGCCCTGAAGCTTTCTTT
>TRBV7-3|TRBD1|TRBJ2-1|NA|15
CASSFTRGPRDEQFF
TGTGCCAGCAGCTTTACAAGGGGGCCTCGCGATGAGCAGTTCTTC
>TRBV7-2|NA|TRBJ1-3|NA|13
CASSEEGGNTIYF
TGTGCCAGCAGCGAAGAGGGGGGAAACACCATATATTTT
>TRBV7-2|TRBD1|TRBJ1-2|once|12
CASSRTGDGYTF
TGTGCCAGCAGCAGGACAGGGGATGGCTACACCTTC
>TRBV9|NA|TRBJ2-3|NA|15
CASSLGGWDTDTQYF
TGTGCCAGTTCGTTGGGAGGTTGGGACACAGATACGCAGTATTTT
>TRBV7-9|TRBD1|TRBJ1-2|NA|16
CASSRGQGAINYGYTF
TGTGCCAGCAGCCGAGGACAGGGGGCGATTAACTATGGCTACACCTTC
>TRBV14|TRBD1|TRBJ1-2|NA|17
CASSRTGMERYPNGYTF
TGTGCCAGCAGCCGGACAGGGATGGAACGATATCCGAATGGCTACACCTTC
>TRBV6-4|NA|TRBJ1-1|NA|13
CASSATGFSEAFF
TGTGCCAGCAGCGCTACAGGCTTCAGTGAAGCTTTCTTT